These 24 T cell receptor beta chains were all obtained from the same sample, sequenced in a study of cytomegalovirus exposure and HLA in healthy donors. Use of 60 Vbeta and 13 Jbeta primers characterized the PCR. The protocol was immunoSEQ multiplex PCR, while the TCRdb copy is restricted to in-frame clones and leaves out a portion. The sample lists some 180,000 clones, 77% occurring once. The source material was PBMCs. These receptors were obtained from a man aged 18 to 30 in good health and CMV-seronegative.

V is TRBV7-9 and J is TRBJ2-1; D ambiguous. The length of the CDR3 is 14 residues. CDR1 is SEHNR, CDR2 FQNEAQ, per germline (reference sequence). The ends were cut back, 7 bases at V and 5 bases at J, with 15 bases in the middle. CDR3 DNA sequence: TGTGCCAGCAACGAGATCGGTCCGGACAATGAGCAGTTCTTC. It specifies CASNEIGPDNEQFF.

CDR3 coding DNA: TGTGCCACCAGCAGAGAACTTAATGAGCAGTTCTTC. Encoded protein: CATSRELNEQFF. The gene calls are TRBV15 and TRBJ2-1; D remains unclear. CDR1 LNHNV and CDR2 YYDKDF come from the germline V gene (reference sequence). The V end was cut by 0 bases, the J end by 7 bases, with 4 bases between. This CDR3 is 12 amino acids long.

This clone was seen only once. The chain joins TRBV5-1 to TRBJ1-4; 8 nucleotides agree with TRBD1. The CDR3 length is 16 residues. V gave up 1 base and J gave up 6 bases; unmatched junction bases: 8. Germline-derived CDR1 and CDR2 are SGHRS and YFSETQ. The CDR3 spells CASSLWGPGGDEKLFF. Written as DNA, the CDR3 is TGCGCCAGCAGCTTGTGGGGGCCAGGGGGCGATGAAAAACTGTTTTTT.

The chain has TRBV2 and TRBJ1-1, with TRBD1 identical over 9 bases. V was pared by 6 bases and J by 4 bases, with 3 bases of the junction left unmatched. This CDR3 is built from 13 residues. Germline V CDR1 and CDR2: SNHLY, FYNNEI. The CDR3 sequence is CASSRQGVTEAFF. The CDR3 nucleotides are TGTGCCAGCAGCCGACAGGGGGTCACTGAAGCTTTCTTT.

The table lists this clone with a few counts. The CDR3 sequence is CASARTDSYEQYF. CDR3 nucleotide sequence: TGCGCCAGCGCCAGGACAGATTCCTACGAGCAGTACTTC. V gene TRBV5-1 combines with J gene TRBJ2-7, with D possibly being TRBD1 (6 bases). The CDR3 runs 13 residues. V lost 7 bases and J 1 base, leaving 12 bases between the germline ends. In germline, CDR1 is SGHRS, CDR2 YFSETQ.

The genes are TRBV7-2 and TRBJ1-2; the D gene is possibly TRBD1 (5 bases). The V end lost 0 bases, the J end lost 3 bases, and 5 bases lay between the germline ends. The CDR3 has 13 amino acids. CDR1 and CDR2 (germline): SGHTA, FQGNSA. The DNA for the CDR3 is TGTGCCAGCAGCTTAGCGACAGACTATGGCTACACCTTC. Amino acids: CASSLATDYGYTF.

V is TRBV5-4 and J is TRBJ2-3; 8 bases are shared with TRBD2. Germline V CDR1 and CDR2: SGHNT, YYREEE (reference sequence). Trimming removed 2 bases from V and 4 bases from J; junction bases left unmatched: 6. The CDR3 has 15 residues. The CDR3 DNA follows: TGTGCCAGCAGCTTCGGCGGGGGGAGTTCAGATACGCAGTATTTT. This sequence encodes CASSFGGGSSDTQYF.

The CDR3 region is CASSESSGGTFYEQYF. The CDR3 DNA reads as TGTGCCAGCAGTGAATCCAGCGGGGGCACCTTCTACGAGCAGTACTTC. The chain recombines TRBV2 with TRBJ2-7, with 8 bases fitting TRBD2. CDR3 size: 16 residues. In germline, CDR1 is SNHLY, CDR2 FYNNEI. With V trimmed by 2 bases and J by 3 bases, 9 bases remained unmatched.

The chain combines TRBV5-8 with TRBJ2-5; D might be TRBD2 (5 bases). This CDR3 comprises 15 residues. V was pared by 3 bases and J by 9 bases, with 21 bases between. Germline CDR1 is SGHTS and CDR2 is YDEGEE. CDR3 region: CASSSLTRETRPQYF. The CDR3 DNA sequence: TGTGCCAGCAGCTCCCTCACAAGGGAGACGAGACCCCAGTACTTC. Full variable domain (rest looked up from reference TRBV5-8 and TRBJ2-5): EAGVTQSPTHLIKTRGQQATLRCSPISGHTSVYWYQQALGLGLQFLLWYDEGEERNRGNFPPRFSGRQFPNYSSELNVNALELEDSALYLCASSSLTRETRPQYFGPGTRLLVL.

This CDR3 is CASNTHMNTEAFF. CDR3 sequence (DNA): TGTGCCAGCAACACACACATGAACACTGAAGCTTTCTTT. This chain links TRBV6-5 with TRBJ1-1, with D uncertain. Trimming removed 7 bases at V and 0 bases at J, with 9 bases between. CDR1 MNHEY and CDR2 SVGAGI come from the germline V gene. The CDR3 runs 13 residues.

The rearrangement joins TRBV29-1 to TRBJ1-2, with TRBD1 matching 9 bases. Losses at the gene ends were 4 bases for V and 5 bases for J; bases not matched to a gene: 5. Germline CDR1 and CDR2: SQVTM and ANQGSEA. The CDR3 is made up of 13 amino acids. This CDR3 reads CSVVSDRGYGYTF. The DNA of the CDR3 is TGCAGCGTTGTGTCGGACAGGGGATATGGCTACACCTTC.

The chain combines TRBV7-9 with TRBJ2-7; 8 bases fit TRBD2. Trimming at V came to 5 bases and at J to 3 bases, leaving 3 bases not matched to a gene. Looked up from germline, CDR1 is SEHNR and CDR2 is FQNEAQ (reference sequence). This CDR3 is built from 13 residues. The CDR3 DNA follows: TGTGCCAGCAGCGGAGCGGGGGTCTACGAGCAGTACTTC. Protein product: CASSGAGVYEQYF.

This chain joins TRBV7-2 and TRBJ2-5; D possibly corresponds to TRBD2 (7 bases). CDR3 length: 17 residues. V lost 0 bases and J lost 2, with 16 bases in between. Germline loops: CDR1 SGHTA, CDR2 FQGNSA. CDR3 in DNA: TGTGCCAGCAGCTTAGCTGGGGGGGCTATCGGGCAAGAGACCCAGTACTTC. The encoded protein is CASSLAGGAIGQETQYF.

This clone was detected only a few times. The chain combines TRBV12-5 with TRBJ2-7, with 13 bases identical to TRBD2. Germline loops: CDR1 LGHNT, CDR2 FRNRAP. This CDR3 comprises 13 residues. The ends lost 9 bases at V and 7 bases at J; junction bases unmatched: 6. Here the CDR3 reads CASRGTSGEEQYF. Here the CDR3 DNA reads TGTGCTAGCAGGGGGACTAGCGGGGAGGAGCAGTACTTC.

The chain joins TRBV5-4 to TRBJ2-7; 9 bases fit TRBD2. The CDR3 is 16 residues long. Looked up from germline, CDR1 is SGHNT and CDR2 is YYREEE (reference sequence). V lost 4 bases and J lost 0; bases outside the gene matches: 8. CDR3 nucleotide sequence: TGTGCCAGCAGCCTATTAGCGGGAGAGGGCTCCTACGAGCAGTACTTC. Its translation is CASSLLAGEGSYEQYF.

This rearrangement joins TRBV28 to TRBJ2-1, with 16 bases identical to TRBD2. This CDR3 is 17 amino acids long. With 10 bases clipped from V and 4 bases from J, the junction kept 10 bases outside the gene matches. The germline CDR1 and CDR2 sequences are MDHEN and SYDVKM. The CDR3 region has the DNA TGTGCCACCTACCCCGGGACTAGCGGGAGGGTTTACAATGAGCAGTTCTTC. Protein product: CATYPGTSGRVYNEQFF.

The gene calls are TRBV29-1 and TRBJ2-5; 8 bases line up with TRBD2. The closer fit of TRBJ2-7 to the DNA end suggests the J call may be wrong. Per germline, CDR1 SQVTM and CDR2 ANQGSEA. The CDR3 loop spans 15 amino acids. DNA of the CDR3: TGCAGCGTTCTAAAACTAGCGGAGGTTTCCTACGAGCAGTACTTC. This encodes CSVLKLAEVSYEQYF.

The genes are TRBV6-5 and TRBJ1-2; 9 positions agree with TRBD1. The V gene end was trimmed by 6 bases and the J gene end by 13 bases; junction bases not matched to a gene: 12. Germline V gene lookup returns CDR1 MNHEY and CDR2 SVGAGI. This CDR3 is 13 amino acids long. This CDR3 is CASSPGTGWASTF. The CDR3 coding sequence is TGTGCCAGCAGCCCCGGGACAGGGTGGGCGTCCACCTTC.

The chain joins TRBV7-9 to TRBJ2-2; perhaps TRBD2 as D (6 bases). V lost 6 bases and J lost 6, with 14 bases in between. This CDR3 is built from 14 residues. Germline V gives CDR1 SEHNR, CDR2 FQNEAQ (reference sequence). The CDR3 DNA reads as TGTGCCAGCAGACGGGACTCCGTATCCGGGGAGCTGTTTTTT. It yields the protein CASRRDSVSGELFF.

This clone has only one observation. The chain employs TRBV30 and TRBJ1-2; the match to TRBD1 covers 11 bases. The CDR3 loop spans 15 amino acids. Germline lookup yields CDR1 GTSNPN and CDR2 SVGIG (reference sequence). V gave up 5 bases and J gave up 2 bases; unmatched junction bases: 7. The CDR3 is CAWGYRDRGNYGYTF. In DNA form, the CDR3 reads TGTGCCTGGGGATACCGGGACAGGGGGAACTATGGCTACACCTTC. Looking up the rest from reference TRBV30 and TRBJ1-2 gives the full variable domain: SQTIHQWPATLVQPVGSPLSLECTVEGTSNPNLYWYRQAAGRGLQLLFYSVGIGQISSEVPQNLSASRPQDRQFILSSKKLLLSDSGFYLCAWGYRDRGNYGYTFGSGTRLTVV.

The V and J genes are TRBV6-5 and TRBJ2-7, with D possibly being TRBD2 (6 bases). Trimming pared 4 bases from V and 4 bases from J, leaving 14 bases between. Germline CDR1 reads MNHEY; CDR2 reads SVGAGI. The CDR3 runs 14 residues. The CDR3 reads CASSLGVAVYEQYF. CDR3 in DNA: TGTGCCAGCAGTTTGGGGGTAGCGGTGTACGAGCAGTACTTC.

V is TRBV7-9 and J is TRBJ1-2; 8 nucleotides line up with TRBD1. With 1 base clipped from V and 3 bases from J, the junction kept 7 bases outside the gene matches. The CDR3 runs to 16 residues. CDR1 SEHNR and CDR2 FQNEAQ come from the germline V gene (reference sequence). CDR3 residues: CASSLGPGQEYYGYTF. CDR3 bases: TGTGCCAGCAGCTTAGGTCCGGGACAGGAGTACTATGGCTACACCTTC.

The chain links TRBV29-1 to TRBJ2-7, with 9 bases fitting TRBD2. The CDR3 spans 15 residues. Germline CDR1 and CDR2: SQVTM and ANQGSEA. V dropped 4 bases and J dropped 5; count of bases not matched to a gene: 12. CDR3 DNA: TGCAGCGTTGGCCCAACACTAGCGGGTATCCACGAGCAGTACTTC. Its translation is CSVGPTLAGIHEQYF.

V usage is TRBV5-6 and J usage is TRBJ1-5; 9 nucleotides match TRBD1. With V trimmed by 1 base and J by 3 bases, 8 bases remained unmatched. The CDR3 is made up of 17 amino acids. CDR1 is SGHDT and CDR2 is YYEEEE in the germline V gene. The CDR3 region has the DNA TGTGCCAGCAGCTTGTGGACCGGGACAGGGCTCAATCAGCCCCAGCATTTT. It is translated as CASSLWTGTGLNQPQHF.